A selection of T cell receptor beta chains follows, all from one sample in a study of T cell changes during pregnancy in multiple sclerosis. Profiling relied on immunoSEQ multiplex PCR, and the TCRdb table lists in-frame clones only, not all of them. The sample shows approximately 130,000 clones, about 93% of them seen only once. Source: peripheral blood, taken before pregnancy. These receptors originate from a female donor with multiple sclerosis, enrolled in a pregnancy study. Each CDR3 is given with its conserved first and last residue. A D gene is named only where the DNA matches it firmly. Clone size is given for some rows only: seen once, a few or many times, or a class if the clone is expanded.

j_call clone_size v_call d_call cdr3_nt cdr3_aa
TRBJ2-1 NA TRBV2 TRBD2 TGTGCCAGCAGGTCCGGGACTAGCGGGTACAATGAGCAGTTCTTC CASRSGTSGYNEQFF
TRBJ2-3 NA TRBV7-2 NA TGTGCCAGCAGCTTAGACCCGAGAGATACGCAGTATTTT CASSLDPRDTQYF
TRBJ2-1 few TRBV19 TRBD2 TGTGCCAGTACAAAGGAAGCGGGAAGCTCCTACAATGAGCAGTTCTTC CASTKEAGSSYNEQFF
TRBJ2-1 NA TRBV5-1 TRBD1 TGCGCCAGCAGCCCAGGACAGGGTACACACAATGAGCAGTTCTTC CASSPGQGTHNEQFF
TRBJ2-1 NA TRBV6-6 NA TGTGCCAGCAGCCCCCAGACTGGTAACAATGAGCAGTTCTTC CASSPQTGNNEQFF
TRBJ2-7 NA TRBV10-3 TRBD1 TGTGCCAGCCAACCGGGGACAGGGAGCTACGAGCAGCACTTC CASQPGTGSYEQHF
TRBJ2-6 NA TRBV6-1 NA TGTGCCAGTGACCGGGAATCTGGGGCCAACGTCCTGACTTTC CASDRESGANVLTF
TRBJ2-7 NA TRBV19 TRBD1 TGTGCCAGTAGTGCCGGACAGGGTCGCTACGAGCAGTACTTC CASSAGQGRYEQYF
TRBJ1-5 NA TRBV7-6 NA TGTGCCAGCAGCCCCGGGGGGCCAAATCAGCCCCAGCATTTT CASSPGGPNQPQHF
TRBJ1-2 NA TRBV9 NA TGTGCCAGCAGCCCCACCGCAGGAGGCCCCTACGACTATGGCTACACCTTC CASSPTAGGPYDYGYTF
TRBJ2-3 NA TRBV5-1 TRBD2 TGCGCCAGCAGCTTCTCAGCGGGGGCAGATACGCAGTATTTT CASSFSAGADTQYF
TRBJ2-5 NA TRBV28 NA TGTGCCAGCAGTTTAAGAGGGTCCCTCCGGGAGACCCAGTACTTC CASSLRGSLRETQYF
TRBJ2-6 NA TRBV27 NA TGTGCCAGTTCGGGTTACGGGGCCAACGTCCTGACTTTC CASSGYGANVLTF
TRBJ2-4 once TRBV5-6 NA TGTGCCAGCAGCTTGCAGGCAGGTAAAAACATTCAGTACTTC CASSLQAGKNIQYF
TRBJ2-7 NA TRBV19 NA TGTGCCAGTAGTAAAAACCGGGACATCGGCTACGAGCAGTACTTC CASSKNRDIGYEQYF
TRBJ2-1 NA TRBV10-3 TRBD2 TGTGCCATCAGGGGAGCGGGAGTAGGATCCTACAATGAGCAGTTCTTC CAIRGAGVGSYNEQFF
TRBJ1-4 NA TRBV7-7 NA TGTGCCAGCAGCGCGGACAGAAATGAAAAACTGTTTTTT CASSADRNEKLFF
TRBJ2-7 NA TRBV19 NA TGTGCCAGTAGTCCCGGCGGGGGCCCGTACGAGCAGTACTTC CASSPGGGPYEQYF
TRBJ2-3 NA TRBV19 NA TGTGCCAGTGGCTCCCCCACAGATACGCAGTATTTT CASGSPTDTQYF
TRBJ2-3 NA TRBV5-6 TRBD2 TGTGCCAGCAGCTTTAGCGGGGGCACAGATACGCAGTATTTT CASSFSGGTDTQYF
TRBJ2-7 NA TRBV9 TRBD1 TGTGCCAGCAGCGTGGGGGGGGACAGGGCTTCGGACGAGCAGTACTTC CASSVGGDRASDEQYF
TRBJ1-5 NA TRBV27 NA TGTGCCAGCAGTTTAACGGGGGGCTATAGCAATCAGCCCCAGCATTTT CASSLTGGYSNQPQHF
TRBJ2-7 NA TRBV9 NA TGTGCCAGCAGCGTATCTGTCAGGGCCCACGAGCAGTACTTC CASSVSVRAHEQYF
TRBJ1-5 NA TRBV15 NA TGTGCCACCAGCAGGGGACACGGTCAGCCCCAGCATTTT CATSRGHGQPQHF
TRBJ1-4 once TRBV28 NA TGTGCCAGCAGGATTCCGGGACACAAGACGGAAAAACTGTTTTTT CASRIPGHKTEKLFF
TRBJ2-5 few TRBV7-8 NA TGTGCCAGCAGAGCACTAGTAGTCGCGGACTTC CASRALVVADF
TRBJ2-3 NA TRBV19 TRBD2 TGTGCCAGTAGTGTAACTACTAGCGGGAGGGGCACAGATACGCAGTATTTT CASSVTTSGRGTDTQYF
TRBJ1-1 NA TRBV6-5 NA TGTGCCAGCACAAGAGGGAAGACCACTGAAGCTTTCTTT CASTRGKTTEAFF